This TCR beta chain was sequenced in a study of cytomegalovirus exposure and HLA in healthy donors. Study-level points and caveats: Earlier analysis yielded a pattern in which most TCR beta V segments were productive about 87% or about 30% of the time.

About this clone: Its antigen remains unidentified.

Donors in the study were healthy people who gave bone marrow. From germline, CDR1 is MNHEY and CDR2 SMNVEV (reference sequence). Trimming pared 8 bases from V and 0 bases from J, leaving 14 bases between. CDR3 length: 15 amino acids. The PCR had 60 Vbeta and 13 Jbeta primers. Repertoires were generated with immunoSEQ multiplex PCR, while TCRdb's copy carries only in-frame clones and drops some. This repertoire shows 95,000 to 100,000 clones, more than 80% found once; its top ten account for about 3.8%. The source material was PBMCs. The clonotype was recovered from a man aged 30 to 45 in good health and CMV-seronegative. The V call is TRBV27, the J call TRBJ2-4, with a tentative D call TRBD1 (5 bases). The CDR3: CASSRRDLAKNIQYF. The CDR3 DNA follows: TGTGCCAGCTCACGCAGGGATCTAGCCAAAAACATTCAGTACTTC.